What follows are 11 T cell receptor beta chains derived from one specimen sequenced in a study of PD-L1 blockade in urothelial cancer. Documented time point: peripheral blood 6 weeks after treatment start. TCRdb's copy holds only in-frame clones and misses some; the assay was immunoSEQ multiplex PCR. This sample yields 20,000 to 25,000 clones, of which under 95% are seen a single time; 11% belongs to the top ten. The source material was PBMCs, sampled around atezolizumab (anti-PD-L1) treatment. All receptors derive from an older woman with urothelial cancer.

The J gene is TRBJ2-5, the V gene TRBV5-1, with 7 bases fitting TRBD1. There are 14 residues in the CDR3. The germline CDR1 and CDR2 sequences are SGHRS and YFSETQ. The V gene end was trimmed by 3 bases and the J gene end by 2 bases; junction bases not matched to a gene: 4. Here the CDR3 DNA reads TGCGCCAGCAGCTCTACAGGGGTACAAGAGACCCAGTACTTC. Amino acids: CASSSTGVQETQYF.

The CDR3 loop is CASGLGPGGSYEQYF. The CDR3 nucleotides read TGTGCTAGTGGTTTGGGGCCAGGGGGCTCCTACGAGCAGTACTTC. The chain recombines TRBV12-5 with TRBJ2-7; 7 positions agree with TRBD1. This CDR3 has 15 residues. V dropped 1 base and J dropped 0; count of bases not matched to a gene: 3. The germline gives CDR1 LGHNT, CDR2 FRNRAP.

V gene TRBV19 combines with J gene TRBJ2-3; TRBD2 agrees at 7 bases. Germline lookup yields CDR1 LNHDA and CDR2 SQIVND (reference sequence). This CDR3 is built from 15 residues. V was pared by 4 bases and J by 0 bases, with 4 bases of the junction left unmatched. CDR3 residues: CASSTLGGSTDTQYF. CDR3 sequence (DNA): TGTGCCAGTAGTACCCTCGGGGGGAGCACAGATACGCAGTATTTT.

This chain links TRBV9 with TRBJ1-2, with D possibly matching TRBD1 (5 bases). V lost 0 bases and J 5 bases, leaving 8 bases between the germline ends. The CDR3 is 13 amino acids. Germline CDR1 and CDR2: SGDLS and YYNGEE. Here the CDR3 reads CASSVAPGYGYTF. For the CDR3, the DNA is TGTGCCAGCAGCGTAGCTCCAGGGTATGGCTACACCTTC. The variable domain in full, completed from reference TRBV9 and TRBJ1-2, reads DSGVTQTPKHLITATGQRVTLRCSPRSGDLSVYWYQQSLDQGLQFLIQYYNGEERAKGNILERFSAQQFPDLHSELNLSSLELGDSALYFCASSVAPGYGYTFGSGTRLTVV.

The CDR3 reads CASSPGHLGSYEQYF. The CDR3 coding sequence is TGCGCCAGCAGCCCGGGACACCTGGGTTCCTACGAGCAGTACTTC. V gene TRBV5-1 combines with J gene TRBJ2-7, with D possibly TRBD1 on 6 matching bases. The CDR3 is 15 residues long. Germline-derived CDR1 and CDR2 are SGHRS and YFSETQ. Between the trimmed V and J ends, which lost 4 bases and 1 base, there was a span of 15 bases.

This clone was seen once. The chain is built from TRBV10-1 and TRBJ2-3; TRBD2 matches at 8 bases. V gave up 10 bases and J gave up 4 bases; unmatched junction bases: 10. The CDR3 is 14 amino acids. Looked up from germline, CDR1 is WNHNN and CDR2 is SYGVQD (reference sequence). CDR3 sequence: CATQFGRASDTQYF. The CDR3, as DNA: TGCGCCACCCAATTCGGGAGGGCGTCAGATACGCAGTATTTT.

V usage is TRBV4-2 and J usage is TRBJ1-2; tentatively, D is TRBD1 (5 bases). The CDR3 extends over 14 amino acids. V shed 1 base and J shed 2 bases, with 8 bases lying between them. Germline assignment: CDR1 LGHNA and CDR2 YNFKEQ. The CDR3 spells CASSQVSGNYGYTF. As DNA, the CDR3 is TGTGCCAGCAGCCAAGTGTCAGGGAACTATGGCTACACCTTC.

The V gene is TRBV29-1, the J gene TRBJ2-1; 7 bases align to TRBD2. The trim removed 7 bases at V and 5 bases at J, leaving 14 bases unmatched. This CDR3 contains 15 residues. Germline loops: CDR1 SQVTM, CDR2 ANQGSEA. The CDR3 DNA reads TGCAGCGGAAAGATCGGTCTAGCGGCCAACAATGAGCAGTTCTTC. This translates into CSGKIGLAANNEQFF.

The chain employs TRBV7-9 and TRBJ2-1, with 7 bases that match TRBD2. In germline, CDR1 is SEHNR, CDR2 FQNEAQ (reference sequence). V lost 0 bases and J lost 2; bases outside the gene matches: 7. The CDR3 is made up of 17 amino acids. The CDR3 is CASSLALASGAYNEQFF. The CDR3 bases are TGTGCCAGCAGCTTAGCGTTGGCTAGCGGAGCCTACAATGAGCAGTTCTTC.

The J gene is TRBJ2-4, the V gene TRBV20-1, with a possible D match to TRBD2 (6 bases). The germline gives CDR1 DFQATT, CDR2 SNEGSKA (reference sequence). This CDR3 region has 11 residues. CDR3 sequence (DNA): TGCAGCGCCCGGGACGGGGGTAATCAGTACTTC. Translating it yields CSARDGGNQYF.

J is TRBJ1-3 and V is TRBV5-1, with 10 bases fitting TRBD1. The germline gives CDR1 SGHRS, CDR2 YFSETQ. CDR3 size: 15 residues. J lost 4 bases, V lost 7 bases, and 8 bases had no gene match. The chain's CDR3 is CASGTGQGGGNTIYF. CDR3 DNA: TGCGCCAGCGGAACCGGACAGGGGGGAGGAAACACCATATATTTT.